The rows below give T cell receptor beta chains drawn from one sample of a study of T cells in Graves' hyperthyroidism and ophthalmopathy. TCRdb used MiXCR to reprocess the multiplex PCR reads, holding one entry per CDR3 protein. Of over 300,000 distinct CDR3 sequences detected, approximately 15% appear once; the ten largest clones hold approximately 10%. The sample comprised blood. All receptors come from a woman aged 55-69 years with Graves' hyperthyroidism. Each CDR3 is given with its conserved first and last residue. The D gene is left open where the match is weak. Clone size is shown for a subset of rows, as once, few, many or a class of expanded clone.

V gene	D gene	J gene	CDR3 length	clone size	CDR3 DNA	CDR3 protein
TRBV7-8	TRBD2	TRBJ2-4	16	few	TGTGCCAGCAGCTCCCTAGCGGGATTTACCAAAAACATTCAGTACTTC	CASSSLAGFTKNIQYF
TRBV19	-	TRBJ1-1	13	-	TGTGCCAGGGCCCGGGGGATGAACACTGAAGCTTTCTTT	CARARGMNTEAFF
TRBV20-1	-	TRBJ1-1	15	-	TGCAGTGCTATTAGAGTGAGAGGATTGAACACTGAAGCTTTCTTT	CSAIRVRGLNTEAFF
TRBV6-1	-	TRBJ2-1	12	few	TGTGCCAGCAGCTCGAACGGCGGTGAGCAGTTCTTC	CASSSNGGEQFF
TRBV15	TRBD1	TRBJ1-2	14	-	TGTGCCACCAGCAGAGATCCACAGGGGTTCGGCTACACCTTC	CATSRDPQGFGYTF
TRBV5-6	TRBD1	TRBJ2-1	13	few	TGTGCCAGCAGCTTAGGGGGCTTATATGAGCAGTTCTTC	CASSLGGLYEQFF
TRBV9	-	TRBJ2-1	14	many	TGTGCCAGCAGCGTAGGTCCGGCAGGGGATGAGCAGTTCTTC	CASSVGPAGDEQFF
TRBV12-3/TRBV12-4	-	TRBJ2-3	13	many	TGTGCCAGCAGTTGGACGAGGACAGATACGCAGTATTTT	CASSWTRTDTQYF
TRBV3-1	-	TRBJ2-7	14	many	TGTGCCAGCAGCCAGCTTCACGCAGGCTCCGAGCAGTACTTC	CASSQLHAGSEQYF
TRBV25-1	-	TRBJ2-5	13	-	TGTGCCAGCAGTGAGCTGAGACAAGAGACCCAGTACTTC	CASSELRQETQYF